This T cell receptor beta chain is drawn from a study of PD-L1 blockade in urothelial cancer. This clone was seen only once. Per the germline V gene, CDR1 is SGHDN and CDR2 is FVKESK. The CDR3 length is 15 residues. V gave up 0 bases and J gave up 2 bases, with 10 bases separating them. Method: immunoSEQ multiplex PCR; TCRdb's copy keeps in-frame clones and lacks some. The table lists 38,000 or so clones, around 83% of them singletons. The chain joins TRBV14 to TRBJ2-5; a weak D match, TRBD2 (5 bases). The source is a man between 60 and 75 years old with urothelial cancer. This material consisted of PBMCs, taken around atezolizumab (anti-PD-L1) treatment. The DNA for the CDR3 is TGTGCCAGCAGCCAAGATGGACTCCTACAAGAGACCCAGTACTTC. Its translation is CASSQDGLLQETQYF.